The clone carrying this T cell receptor beta chain was picked up one time. Profiled with immunoSEQ multiplex PCR; TCRdb holds only in-frame clones, not every one. The sample holds around 250,000 clones; around 89% are singletons and the top ten take about 1%. These data come from a study of blood T cell repertoires in COVID-19. At the level of the study: Samples of COVID-19 (acute and convalescent) were obtained from the United States, Italy and Spain.

Participant reports of clinical history set cohort assignment. No more than 2 weeks before study entry, exposed participants had met a case of COVID-19. V lost 5 bases to trimming and J lost 4 bases; unmatched junction nucleotides: 8. Germline V lookup: CDR1 MNHEY, CDR2 SMNVEV (reference sequence). CDR3 length: 14 residues. Sequenced input: PBMCs or T cells enriched from blood (not recorded which). This TCR came from a man aged 50 to 59 who had been exposed to COVID-19. This chain uses TRBV27 with TRBJ2-7; 7 nucleotides agree with TRBD1. The CDR3 DNA follows: TGTGCCAGCAGTCGCGACAGGGTGAATTACGAGCAGTACTTC. This sequence encodes CASSRDRVNYEQYF.